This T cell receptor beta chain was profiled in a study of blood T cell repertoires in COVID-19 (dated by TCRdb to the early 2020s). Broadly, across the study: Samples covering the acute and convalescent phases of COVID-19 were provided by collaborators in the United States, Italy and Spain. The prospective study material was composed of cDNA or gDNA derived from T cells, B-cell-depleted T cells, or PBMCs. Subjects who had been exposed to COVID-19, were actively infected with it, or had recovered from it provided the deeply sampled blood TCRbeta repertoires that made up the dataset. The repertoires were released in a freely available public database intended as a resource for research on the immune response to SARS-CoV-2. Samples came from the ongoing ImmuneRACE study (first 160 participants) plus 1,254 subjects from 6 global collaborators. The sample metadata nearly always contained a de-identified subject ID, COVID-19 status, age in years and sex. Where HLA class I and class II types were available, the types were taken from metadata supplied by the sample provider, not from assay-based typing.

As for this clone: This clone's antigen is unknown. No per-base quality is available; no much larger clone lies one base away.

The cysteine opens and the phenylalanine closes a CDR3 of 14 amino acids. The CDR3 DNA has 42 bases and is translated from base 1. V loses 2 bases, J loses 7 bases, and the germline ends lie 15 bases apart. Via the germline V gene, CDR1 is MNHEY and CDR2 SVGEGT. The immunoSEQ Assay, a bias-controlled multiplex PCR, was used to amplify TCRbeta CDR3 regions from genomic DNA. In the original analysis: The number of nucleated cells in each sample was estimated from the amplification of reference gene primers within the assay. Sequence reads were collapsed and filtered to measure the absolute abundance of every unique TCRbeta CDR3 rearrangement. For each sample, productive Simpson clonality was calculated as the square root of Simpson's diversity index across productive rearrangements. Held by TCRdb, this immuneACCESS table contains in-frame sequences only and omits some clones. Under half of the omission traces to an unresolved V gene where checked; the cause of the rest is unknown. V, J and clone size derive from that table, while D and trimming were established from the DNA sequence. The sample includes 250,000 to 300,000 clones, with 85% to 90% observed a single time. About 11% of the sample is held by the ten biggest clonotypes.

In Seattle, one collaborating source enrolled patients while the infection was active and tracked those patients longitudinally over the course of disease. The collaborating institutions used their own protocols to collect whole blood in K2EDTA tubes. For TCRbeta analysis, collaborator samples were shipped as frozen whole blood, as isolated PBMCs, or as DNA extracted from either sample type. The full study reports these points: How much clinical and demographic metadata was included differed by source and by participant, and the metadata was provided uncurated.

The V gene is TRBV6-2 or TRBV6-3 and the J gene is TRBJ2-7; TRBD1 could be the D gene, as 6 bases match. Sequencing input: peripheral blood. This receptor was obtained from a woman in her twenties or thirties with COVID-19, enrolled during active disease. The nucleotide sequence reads TGTGCCAGCAGTTACCGCCCAGGGGTAGGAGAGCAGTACTTC. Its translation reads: CASSYRPGVGEQYF.